This is a list of T cell receptor beta chains from one sample in a study of T cells after yellow fever vaccination. Via MiXCR, TCRdb re-called the 5' RACE reads, giving one row per CDR3 protein. Of approximately 510,000 distinct CDR3 sequences listed, about a fifth are singletons. The sample in question was PBMCs, obtained roughly 20 days after the first yellow fever vaccination. These receptors all stem from a man aged 18-30 years who received the YFV17D yellow fever vaccine. Both conserved end residues are part of each CDR3. Fields, in order: clone size, D gene, J gene, V gene, CDR3 protein, CDR3 DNA. The D gene is left open where the match is weak. Only some rows state a clone size, as once, few, many or a class for expanded clones.

>-|-|TRBJ2-5|TRBV14
CASSPLLAGTGETQYF
TGTGCCAGCAGCCCCCTTCTAGCGGGGACAGGGGAGACCCAGTACTTC
>-|-|TRBJ2-1|TRBV5-1
CASSLARPNEQFF
TGCGCCAGCAGCTTGGCCCGACCCAATGAGCAGTTCTTC
>few|-|TRBJ1-1|TRBV5-5
CASSPGRGRDTEAFF
TGTGCCAGCAGCCCGGGCCGGGGCAGGGACACTGAAGCTTTCTTT
>many|-|TRBJ1-6|TRBV12-3/TRBV12-4
CASSSNNRVSPLHF
TGTGCCAGCAGTTCAAACAACAGGGTCTCACCCCTCCACTTT
>many|TRBD1|TRBJ1-5|TRBV12-3/TRBV12-4
CASSPGTGHQPQHF
TGTGCCAGCAGTCCGGGGACAGGACATCAGCCCCAGCATTTT
>-|-|TRBJ1-1|TRBV7-9
CASSFSTEAFF
TGTGCCAGCAGCTTTAGCACTGAAGCTTTCTTT
>once|TRBD1|TRBJ2-2|TRBV3-1
CASSSLGGRGYGNTGELFF
TGTGCCAGCAGCTCCCTCGGTGGCAGGGGGTATGGTAACACCGGGGAGCTGTTTTTT
>-|TRBD2|TRBJ2-5|TRBV5-6
CASSLAGLAGAQSF
TGTGCCAGCAGCTTGGCAGGTCTAGCGGGGGCCCAATCCTTC
>-|-|TRBJ1-5|TRBV12-3/TRBV12-4
CASSRDGDSNQPQHF
TGTGCCAGCAGTCGAGACGGAGATAGCAATCAGCCCCAGCATTTT
>few|TRBD1|TRBJ2-5|TRBV6-1
CASSDRGLQETQYF
TGTGCCAGCTCCGACAGGGGGCTGCAAGAGACCCAGTACTTC
>few|-|TRBJ2-5|TRBV7-7
CASSLGPLETQYF
TGTGCCAGCAGCTTAGGGCCTCTGGAGACCCAGTACTTC
>once|-|TRBJ2-5|TRBV7-2
CASRDVVETQYF
TGTGCCAGCAGGGACGTGGTTGAGACCCAGTACTTC
>-|TRBD2|TRBJ2-5|TRBV29-1
CSVGRLAEETQYF
TGCAGCGTTGGACGACTAGCGGAAGAGACCCAGTACTTC
>-|-|TRBJ1-5|TRBV20-1
CSAVSGAQPQHF
TGCAGTGCTGTGTCAGGGGCTCAGCCCCAGCATTTT
>-|-|TRBJ2-3|TRBV19
CASSMYNTDTQYF
TGTGCCAGTAGTATGTACAACACAGATACGCAGTATTTT
>few|TRBD1|TRBJ2-5|TRBV20-1
CSARDFLGTGGPSAQYF
TGCAGTGCTAGAGACTTCCTTGGGACAGGGGGCCCGAGTGCCCAGTACTTC
>-|-|TRBJ2-5|TRBV18
CASSPFPRQDRETQYF
TGTGCCAGCTCACCATTTCCCCGCCAGGACCGCGAGACCCAGTACTTC
>few|-|TRBJ1-4|TRBV25-1
CASSPLGGSANEKLFF
TGTGCCAGCAGTCCGTTGGGGGGTTCGGCTAATGAAAAACTGTTTTTT
>-|-|TRBJ1-5|TRBV7-2
CASSPQGGFNQPQHF
TGTGCCAGCAGCCCACAGGGAGGTTTCAATCAGCCCCAGCATTTT
>-|TRBD2|TRBJ2-2|TRBV10-3
CAISESTRGGPIGELFF
TGTGCCATCAGTGAGTCGACCCGGGGGGGGCCTATCGGGGAGCTGTTTTTT
>few|-|TRBJ1-1|TRBV18
CASSPPRTYMNTEAFF
TGTGCCAGCTCACCACCCAGGACATACATGAACACTGAAGCTTTCTTT
>few|TRBD1|TRBJ1-4|TRBV4-2
CASSQEWGQGNEKLFF
TGTGCCAGCAGCCAAGAGTGGGGACAGGGCAATGAAAAACTGTTTTTT
>-|-|TRBJ1-2|TRBV28
CASSLYRGGYTF
TGTGCCAGCAGTTTATACCGGGGCGGCTACACCTTC
>few|-|TRBJ1-1|TRBV6-2/TRBV6-3
CASSTGAIKAFF
TGTGCCAGCAGTACGGGAGCCATTAAAGCTTTCTTT
>few|-|TRBJ1-2|TRBV6-6
CASSYGQSLGYTF
TGTGCCAGCAGTTACGGCCAGTCCTTAGGCTACACCTTC
>many|-|TRBJ2-2|TRBV12-3/TRBV12-4
CASRREIGELFF
TGTGCCAGCAGAAGGGAGATCGGGGAGCTGTTTTTT
>-|TRBD1|TRBJ2-6|TRBV12-3/TRBV12-4
CAFSFRQGLLSGANVLTF
TGTGCCTTCAGTTTTAGACAGGGCCTGCTATCTGGGGCCAACGTCCTGACTTTC
>few|-|TRBJ2-6|TRBV4-2
CASSQGTANSGANVLTF
TGTGCCAGCAGCCAAGGGACAGCCAACTCTGGGGCCAACGTCCTGACTTTC
>many|-|TRBJ2-7|TRBV12-3/TRBV12-4
CASSLQGYEQYF
TGTGCCAGCAGTCTTCAGGGCTACGAGCAGTACTTC
>-|-|TRBJ2-2|TRBV10-3
CAIRRGNPGELFF
TGTGCCATACGTCGAGGTAACCCCGGGGAGCTGTTTTTT
>-|TRBD2|TRBJ2-7|TRBV4-1
CASSQLLAGAFYEQYF
TGCGCCAGCAGCCAATTATTAGCGGGGGCCTTCTACGAGCAGTACTTC
>-|TRBD1|TRBJ1-1|TRBV5-5
CASSLGTDFMNTEAFF
TGTGCCAGCAGCCTGGGGACAGACTTCATGAACACTGAAGCTTTCTTT
>few|TRBD1|TRBJ2-5|TRBV6-1
CASAGTDQETQYF
TGTGCCAGCGCCGGGACAGACCAAGAGACCCAGTACTTC
>few|TRBD1|TRBJ1-6|TRBV27
CASSLEDRGNSPLHF
TGTGCCAGCAGTCTTGAGGACAGGGGGAATTCACCCCTCCACTTT
>-|-|TRBJ2-5|TRBV7-3
CASSFNDRETQYF
TGTGCCAGCAGCTTTAACGACCGGGAGACCCAGTACTTC
>-|-|TRBJ1-2|TRBV7-9
CASSPTADGYTF
TGTGCCAGCAGCCCTACCGCGGATGGCTACACCTTC
>-|TRBD1|TRBJ2-3|TRBV24-1
CATSDNDRGGTDTQYF
TGTGCCACCAGTGATAACGACAGGGGAGGCACAGATACGCAGTATTTT
>few|TRBD1|TRBJ1-5|TRBV12-3/TRBV12-4
CASSFTGGSQPQHF
TGTGCCAGCAGTTTTACAGGGGGCTCTCAGCCCCAGCATTTT
>-|-|TRBJ1-4|TRBV4-1
CASSHADRTSEKLFF
TGCGCCAGCAGCCATGCTGACAGAACCAGTGAAAAACTGTTTTTT
>many|TRBD1|TRBJ2-1|TRBV9
CASSGLATGGGEQFF
TGTGCCAGCAGCGGTCTTGCTACAGGGGGTGGTGAGCAGTTCTTC
>few|TRBD1|TRBJ1-6|TRBV11-1
CASSPSVGQGASRGSPLHF
TGTGCCAGCAGCCCCTCTGTTGGGCAGGGGGCCTCCCGGGGTTCACCCCTCCACTTT
>-|-|TRBJ2-2|TRBV12-3/TRBV12-4
CASSPTGGDNTGELFF
TGTGCCAGCAGTCCCACGGGGGGCGATAACACCGGGGAGCTGTTTTTT
>-|-|TRBJ2-1|TRBV7-9
CASSSFRGYSYNEQFF
TGTGCCAGCAGCTCCTTTAGGGGATACTCCTACAATGAGCAGTTCTTC
>few|TRBD2|TRBJ2-3|TRBV30
CAWSFGGWTDTQYF
TGTGCCTGGAGTTTCGGGGGGTGGACAGATACGCAGTATTTT
>few|-|TRBJ1-1|TRBV6-5
CASSYAQGWDTEAFF
TGTGCCAGCAGTTACGCGCAGGGGTGGGACACTGAAGCTTTCTTT
>-|-|TRBJ2-2|TRBV19
CASLSRSNTGELFF
TGTGCCAGTCTCTCTCGATCGAACACCGGGGAGCTGTTTTTT
>few|-|TRBJ2-7|TRBV7-2
CASSKSGTESSYEQYF
TGTGCCAGCAGCAAGTCCGGGACTGAGAGCTCCTACGAGCAGTACTTC
>few|TRBD2|TRBJ2-3|TRBV4-1
CASSQDAGLASPDTQYF
TGCGCCAGCAGCCAAGATGCAGGACTAGCTAGTCCAGATACGCAGTATTTT
>many|TRBD1|TRBJ2-7|TRBV7-7
CASSQTGGATSEQYF
TGTGCCAGCAGTCAGACAGGGGGCGCGACCAGCGAGCAGTACTTC